The TCR beta chain under discussion was sequenced for a study of blood T cells in healthy people across ages. Through a sample-barcoded 5' primer and a J-beta primer mix, a second PCR was run for 7 to 11 cycles. Each CDR3 protein gets one entry after TCRdb re-called the 5' RACE reads with MiXCR. The sample includes about 1.8 million distinct CDR3 sequences, 49% of them seen just once. Overall study findings and caveats: Age advanced and TCR beta diversity per million T cells fell, roughly linearly.

Comment on this clonotype: What it recognizes is unknown.

The ends were cut back, 6 bases at V and 6 bases at J, with 15 bases in the middle. The CDR3 length is 14 residues. From germline, CDR1 is SNHLY and CDR2 FYNNEI. The chain is built from TRBV2 and TRBJ2-1; D gene uncertain. The sequencing sample was made of blood. The source of this sequence is a woman aged 40 to 50 in good health. CDR3 nucleotide sequence: TGTGCCAGCAGCGCCCGACAAGTGTCCAATGAGCAGTTCTTC. It yields the protein CASSARQVSNEQFF.